Listed below are T cell receptor beta chains from one sample, sequenced in a study of monozygotic twins with inflammatory bowel disease. Reanalyzing the 5' RACE reads, TCRdb keeps one entry per CDR3 protein, without DNA. The sample table includes roughly 160,000 distinct CDR3 sequences. The sequencing sample was made of blood. The receptors were sampled from a human donor with ulcerative colitis or Crohn's disease, or a healthy co-twin of an affected twin (not recorded which). Each CDR3 is given with its conserved first and last residue.

TRBV18	TRBJ2-7	CASSPTSGRSSYEQYF
TRBV29-1	TRBJ2-3	CSVEGQGERRGATDTQYF
TRBV6-2/TRBV6-3	TRBJ2-2	CASSRNFRTGELFF
TRBV7-9	TRBJ2-1	CASSPRGQRDSYNEQFF
TRBV6-6	TRBJ1-1	CASRQQLNTEAFF
TRBV5-1	TRBJ2-1	CASSPGHRTYNEQFF
TRBV4-2	TRBJ1-1	CASSQDSYRDFRAFF
TRBV20-1	TRBJ1-5	CSATRGWGNQPQHF
TRBV14	TRBJ1-1	CASSQDLGNTEAFF
TRBV10-3	TRBJ2-7	CAISGLSGPNSSYEQYF
TRBV7-3	TRBJ1-2	CATQGPYGYTF
TRBV5-1	TRBJ2-1	CASSSDRGPYNEQFF
TRBV7-2	TRBJ2-1	CASSPRTSGGINEQFF
TRBV11-2	TRBJ2-7	CASSLQAGGPHEQYF
TRBV12-3/TRBV12-4	TRBJ2-3	CASSATSKTQYF
TRBV29-1	TRBJ1-2	CSGGTGRGPGYGYTF
TRBV12-3/TRBV12-4	TRBJ2-7	CASSFGLYSYERYF
TRBV7-2	TRBJ1-5	CASSLTGLGGPQHF
TRBV7-2	TRBJ1-1	CASSTTPNTEAFF
TRBV12-5	TRBJ2-1	CASGLVTLGVGGFEQFF
TRBV28	TRBJ2-2	CASSSPGVNTGELFF
TRBV7-7	TRBJ1-1	CASSLSWNTEAFF